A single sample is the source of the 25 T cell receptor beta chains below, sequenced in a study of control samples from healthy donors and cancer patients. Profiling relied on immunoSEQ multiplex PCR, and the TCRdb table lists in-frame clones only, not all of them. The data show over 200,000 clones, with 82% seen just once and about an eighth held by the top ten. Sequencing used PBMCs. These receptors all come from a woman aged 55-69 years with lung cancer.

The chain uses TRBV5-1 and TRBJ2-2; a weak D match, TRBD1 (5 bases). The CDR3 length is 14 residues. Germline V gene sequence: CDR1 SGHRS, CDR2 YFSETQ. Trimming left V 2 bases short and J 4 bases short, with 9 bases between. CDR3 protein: CASSLGAVTGELFF. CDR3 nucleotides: TGCGCCAGCAGCTTAGGGGCGGTCACCGGGGAGCTGTTTTTT.

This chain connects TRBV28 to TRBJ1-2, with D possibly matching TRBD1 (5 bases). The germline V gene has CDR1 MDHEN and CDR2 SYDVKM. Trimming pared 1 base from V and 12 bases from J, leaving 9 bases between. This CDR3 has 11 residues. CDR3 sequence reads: CASSLLGENTF. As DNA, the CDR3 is TGTGCCAGCAGTTTATTAGGGGAAAACACCTTC.

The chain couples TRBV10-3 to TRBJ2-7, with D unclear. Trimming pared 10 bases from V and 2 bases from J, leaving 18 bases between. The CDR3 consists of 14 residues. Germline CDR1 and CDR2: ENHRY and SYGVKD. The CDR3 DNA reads TGTGCCACAAAGCAGTCGGGTCCCACCTACGAGCAGTACTTC. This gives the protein CATKQSGPTYEQYF.

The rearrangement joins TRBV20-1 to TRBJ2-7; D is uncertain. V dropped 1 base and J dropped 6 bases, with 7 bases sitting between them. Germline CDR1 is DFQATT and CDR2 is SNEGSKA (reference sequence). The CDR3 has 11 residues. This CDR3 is CSARGPSEQYF. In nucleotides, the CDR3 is TGCAGTGCTAGAGGACCTTCCGAGCAGTACTTC.

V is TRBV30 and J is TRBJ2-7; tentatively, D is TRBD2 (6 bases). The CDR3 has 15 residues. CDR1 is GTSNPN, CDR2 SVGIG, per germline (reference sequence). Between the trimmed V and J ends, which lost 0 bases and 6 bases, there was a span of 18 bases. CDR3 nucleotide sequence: TGTGCCTGGAGTGTACTAGCCGGGCCTCATGGCGAGCAGTACTTC. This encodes CAWSVLAGPHGEQYF. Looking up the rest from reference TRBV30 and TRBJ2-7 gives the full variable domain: SQTIHQWPATLVQPVGSPLSLECTVEGTSNPNLYWYRQAAGRGLQLLFYSVGIGQISSEVPQNLSASRPQDRQFILSSKKLLLSDSGFYLCAWSVLAGPHGEQYFGPGTRLTVT.

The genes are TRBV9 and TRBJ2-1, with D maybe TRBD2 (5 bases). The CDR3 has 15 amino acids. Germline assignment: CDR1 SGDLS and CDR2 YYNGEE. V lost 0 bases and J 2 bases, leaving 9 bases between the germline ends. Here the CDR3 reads CASSVDTGTYNEQFF. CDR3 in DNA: TGTGCCAGCAGCGTAGATACGGGAACCTACAATGAGCAGTTCTTC.

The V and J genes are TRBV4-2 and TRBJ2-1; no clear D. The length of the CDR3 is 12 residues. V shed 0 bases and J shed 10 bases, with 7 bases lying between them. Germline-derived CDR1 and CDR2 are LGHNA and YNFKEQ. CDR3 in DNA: TGTGCCAGCAGCCAAGAGGGGTCGGAGCAGTTCTTC. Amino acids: CASSQEGSEQFF.

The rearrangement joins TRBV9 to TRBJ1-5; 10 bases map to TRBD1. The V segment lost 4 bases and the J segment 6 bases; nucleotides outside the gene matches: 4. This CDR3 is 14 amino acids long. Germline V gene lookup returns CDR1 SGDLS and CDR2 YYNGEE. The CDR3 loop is CASSRGTGVQPQHF. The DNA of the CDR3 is TGTGCCAGCAGCAGAGGGACAGGGGTTCAGCCCCAGCATTTT.

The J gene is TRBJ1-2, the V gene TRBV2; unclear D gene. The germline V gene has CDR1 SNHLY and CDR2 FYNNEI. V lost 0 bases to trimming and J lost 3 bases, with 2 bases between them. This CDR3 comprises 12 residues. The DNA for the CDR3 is TGTGCCAGCAGTGAAGCGGACTATGGCTACACCTTC. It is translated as CASSEADYGYTF.

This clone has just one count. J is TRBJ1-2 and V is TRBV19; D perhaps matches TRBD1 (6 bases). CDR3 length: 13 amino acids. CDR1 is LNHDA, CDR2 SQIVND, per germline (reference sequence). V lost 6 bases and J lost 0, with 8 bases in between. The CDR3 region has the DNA TGTGCCAGTAGCCGGGACACTAACTATGGCTACACCTTC. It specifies CASSRDTNYGYTF.

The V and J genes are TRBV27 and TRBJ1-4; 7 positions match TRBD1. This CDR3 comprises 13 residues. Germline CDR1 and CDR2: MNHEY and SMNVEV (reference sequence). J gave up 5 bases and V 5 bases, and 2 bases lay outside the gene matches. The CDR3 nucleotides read TGTGCCAGCAGTCGGGACAGAAATGAAAAACTGTTTTTT. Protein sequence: CASSRDRNEKLFF.

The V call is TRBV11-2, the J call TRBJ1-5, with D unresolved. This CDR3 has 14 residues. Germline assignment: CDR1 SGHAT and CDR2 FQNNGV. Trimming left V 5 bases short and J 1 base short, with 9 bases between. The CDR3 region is CASSLDQSNQPQHF. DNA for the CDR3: TGTGCCAGCAGCCTGGACCAGAGCAATCAGCCCCAGCATTTT.

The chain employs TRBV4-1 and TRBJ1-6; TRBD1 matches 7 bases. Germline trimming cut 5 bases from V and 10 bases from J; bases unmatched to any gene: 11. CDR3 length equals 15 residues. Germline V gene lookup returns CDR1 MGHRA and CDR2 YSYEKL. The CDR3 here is CASSFRQGPESPLHF. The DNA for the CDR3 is TGCGCCAGCAGCTTTCGACAGGGACCCGAATCACCCCTCCACTTT.

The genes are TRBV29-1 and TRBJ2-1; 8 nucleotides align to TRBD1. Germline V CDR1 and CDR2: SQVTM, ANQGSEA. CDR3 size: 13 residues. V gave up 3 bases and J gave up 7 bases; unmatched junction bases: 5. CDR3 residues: CSVDSGQDNEQFF. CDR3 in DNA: TGCAGCGTTGATTCGGGACAGGATAATGAGCAGTTCTTC.

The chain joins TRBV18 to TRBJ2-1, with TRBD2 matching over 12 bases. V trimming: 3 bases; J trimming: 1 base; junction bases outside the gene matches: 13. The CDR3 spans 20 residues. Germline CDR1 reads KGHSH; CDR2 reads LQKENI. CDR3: CASSPFHWASGGGSYNEQFF. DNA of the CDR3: TGTGCCAGCTCACCGTTCCACTGGGCTAGCGGGGGGGGATCCTACAATGAGCAGTTCTTC. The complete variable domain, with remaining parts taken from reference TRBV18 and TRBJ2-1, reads NAGVMQNPRHLVRRRGQEARLRCSPMKGHSHVYWYRQLPEEGLKFMVYLQKENIIDESGMPKERFSAEFPKEGPSILRIQQVVRGDSAAYFCASSPFHWASGGGSYNEQFFGPGTRLTVL.

DNA for the CDR3: TGTGCCAGCAGCTCGGCCGGAGGTGGGAACACTGAAGCTTTCTTT. This codes for CASSSAGGGNTEAFF. The J gene is TRBJ1-1, the V gene TRBV5-5; D gene ambiguous. V lost 3 bases, J lost 1 base, and 13 bases lay in between. Germline CDR1 SGHKS, CDR2 YYEKEE (reference sequence). The CDR3 loop spans 15 amino acids.

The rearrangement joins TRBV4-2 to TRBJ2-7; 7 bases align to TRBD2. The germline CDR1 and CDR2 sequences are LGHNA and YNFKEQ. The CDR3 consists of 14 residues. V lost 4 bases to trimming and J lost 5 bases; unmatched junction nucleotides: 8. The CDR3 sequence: CASSRGGSIDEQYF. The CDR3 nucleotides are TGTGCCAGCAGCCGAGGCGGGAGTATCGACGAGCAGTACTTC.

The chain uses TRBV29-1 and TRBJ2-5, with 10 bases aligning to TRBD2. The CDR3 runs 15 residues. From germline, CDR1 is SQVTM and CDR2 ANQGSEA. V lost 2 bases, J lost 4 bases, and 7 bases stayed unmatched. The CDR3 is CSVEPLAGAPETQYF. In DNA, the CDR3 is TGCAGCGTTGAACCGCTAGCGGGAGCCCCAGAGACCCAGTACTTC.

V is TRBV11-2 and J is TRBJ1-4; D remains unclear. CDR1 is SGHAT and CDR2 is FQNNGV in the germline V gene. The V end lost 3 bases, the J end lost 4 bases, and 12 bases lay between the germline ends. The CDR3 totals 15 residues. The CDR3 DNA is TGTGCCAGCAGCTTCCGGCGGGTTGGTAATGAAAAACTGTTTTTT. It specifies CASSFRRVGNEKLFF.

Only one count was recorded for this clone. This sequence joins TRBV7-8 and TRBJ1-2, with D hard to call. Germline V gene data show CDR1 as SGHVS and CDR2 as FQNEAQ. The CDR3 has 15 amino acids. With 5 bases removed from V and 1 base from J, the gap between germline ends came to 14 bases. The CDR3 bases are TGTGCCAGCAGCCCCTCCGGAATGATTAACTATGGCTACACCTTC. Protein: CASSPSGMINYGYTF. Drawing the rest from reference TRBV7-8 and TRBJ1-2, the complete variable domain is GAGVSQSPRYKVAKRGQDVALRCDPISGHVSLFWYQQALGQGPEFLTYFQNEAQLDKSGLPSDRFFAERPEGSVSTLKIQRTQQEDSAVYLCASSPSGMINYGYTFGSGTRLTVV.

The CDR3 DNA reads as TGTGCCAGCGCGCCCGGGACAGGGGGGATGTATGGCTACACCTTC. This gives the protein CASAPGTGGMYGYTF. V usage is TRBV2 and J usage is TRBJ1-2; TRBD1 matches 11 bases. This CDR3 spans 15 amino acids. In germline, CDR1 is SNHLY, CDR2 FYNNEI. Germline trimming cut 8 bases from V and 5 bases from J; bases unmatched to any gene: 10.

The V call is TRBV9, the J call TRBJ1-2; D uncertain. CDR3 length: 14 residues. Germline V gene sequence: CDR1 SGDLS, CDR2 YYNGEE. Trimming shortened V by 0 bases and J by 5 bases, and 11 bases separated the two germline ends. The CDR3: CASSVGGEGYGYTF. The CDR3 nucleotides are TGTGCCAGCAGCGTAGGCGGGGAAGGGTATGGCTACACCTTC.

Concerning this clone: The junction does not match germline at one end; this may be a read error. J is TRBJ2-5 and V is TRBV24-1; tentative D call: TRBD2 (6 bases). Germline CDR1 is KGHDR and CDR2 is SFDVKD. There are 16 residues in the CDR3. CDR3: CATGDFLKEGMETQYF. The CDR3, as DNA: TGTGCCACCGGTGATTTTCTTAAGGAGGGTATGGAGACCCAGTACTTC.

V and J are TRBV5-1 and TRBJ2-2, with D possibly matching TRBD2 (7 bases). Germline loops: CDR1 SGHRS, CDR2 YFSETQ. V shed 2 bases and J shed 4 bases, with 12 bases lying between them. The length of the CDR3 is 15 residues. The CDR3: CASSLGGGSTGELFF. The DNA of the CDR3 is TGCGCCAGCAGCTTAGGCGGGGGCAGCACCGGGGAGCTGTTTTTT.

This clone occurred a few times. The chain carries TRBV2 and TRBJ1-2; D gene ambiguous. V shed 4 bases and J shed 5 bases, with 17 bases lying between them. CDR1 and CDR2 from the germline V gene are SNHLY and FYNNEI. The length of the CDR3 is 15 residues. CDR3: CASSVSAGTLYGYTF. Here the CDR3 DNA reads TGTGCCAGCAGTGTGAGTGCAGGCACCCTGTATGGCTACACCTTC. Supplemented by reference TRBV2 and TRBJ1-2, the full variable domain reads EPEVTQTPSHQVTQMGQEVILRCVPISNHLYFYWYRQILGQKVEFLVSFYNNEISEKSEIFDDQFSVERPDGSNFTLKIRSTKLEDSAMYFCASSVSAGTLYGYTFGSGTRLTVV.